The rows below give T cell receptor beta chains drawn from one sample of a study of early T cells in non-severe SARS-CoV-2 infection. TCRdb processed the 5' RACE reads anew with MiXCR; each CDR3 protein has one entry. Among nearly 90,000 distinct CDR3 sequences listed, approximately 14% were seen once. Sample: whole blood. These receptors were collected from an adult who was a healthcare worker with PCR-confirmed SARS-CoV-2 infection or an uninfected control (not recorded which). Both conserved end residues are part of each CDR3. Each record gives: D gene, J gene, clone size, V gene, CDR3 DNA, CDR3 protein. The D gene is left open where the match is weak. Some rows mark clone size as missing; the rest say once, few, many or name a class of expanded clone.

>.|TRBJ2-1|.|TRBV6-1
TGTGCCAGCAGTGGGGCTAGTCGCAATGAGCAGTTCTTC
CASSGASRNEQFF
>.|TRBJ2-3|few|TRBV2
TGTGCCAGCAGTGAAGGACTAGTGCCCGGGGGTACGCAGTATTTT
CASSEGLVPGGTQYF
>.|TRBJ1-6|.|TRBV7-9
TGTGCCAGCACAAGGGACGGAAATTCACCCCTCCACTTT
CASTRDGNSPLHF
>TRBD1|TRBJ2-7|few|TRBV5-5
TGTGCCAGCAGCCCCCGGGACAGGACCTACGAGCAGTACTTC
CASSPRDRTYEQYF
>.|TRBJ2-4|.|TRBV3-1
TGTGCCAGCAGCCAGGCTAGGGGAAACATTCAGTACTTC
CASSQARGNIQYF
>TRBD2|TRBJ2-7|.|TRBV28
TGTGCCAGCAGGTCCCCAGCGGGAGGGTTTACGGGGGAGCAGTACTTC
CASRSPAGGFTGEQYF
>.|TRBJ1-3|many|TRBV5-5
TGTGCCAGCAGCTTGGTTGCCGGTAACTCTGGAAACACCATATATTTT
CASSLVAGNSGNTIYF
>TRBD1|TRBJ2-1|few|TRBV20-1
TGCAGTGCCCCTCTCCGAACAGGGGGTATCAATGAGCAGTTCTTC
CSAPLRTGGINEQFF
>TRBD2|TRBJ2-1|few|TRBV14
TGTGCCAGCAGCCAAGATAACGGAGCGGGAGTAACAAATGAGCAGTTCTTC
CASSQDNGAGVTNEQFF
>.|TRBJ2-7|.|TRBV5-4
TGTGCCAGCAGCTCCACAGCTGACGAGCAGTACTTC
CASSSTADEQYF
>TRBD2|TRBJ2-1|.|TRBV20-1
TGCAGTGCTAGAGACAGGACTAGCGGGCCCTACAATGAGCAGTTCTTC
CSARDRTSGPYNEQFF
>TRBD1|TRBJ2-3|few|TRBV19
TGTGCCAGTAGTCCTCGAACAGGGGGCGCGGAAGATACGCAGTATTTT
CASSPRTGGAEDTQYF
>.|TRBJ1-1|few|TRBV18
TGTGCCAGCTCACCACCCCACACGACCGCTGAAGCTTTCTTT
CASSPPHTTAEAFF
>.|TRBJ2-3|few|TRBV29-1
TGCAGCGCGTGTTGGGAGAGAACAGATACGCAGTATTTT
CSACWERTDTQYF
>TRBD1|TRBJ1-2|.|TRBV5-5
TGTGCCAGCAGTTTAACAGGGGACTATGGCTACACCTTC
CASSLTGDYGYTF
>.|TRBJ2-3|many|TRBV28
TGTGCCAGCAGCGCCCTTTCTGGCACAGATACGCAGTATTTT
CASSALSGTDTQYF
>TRBD1|TRBJ1-6|many|TRBV28
TGTGCCAGCAGTTTTCGGGACAGCTTTAATTCACCCCTCCACTTT
CASSFRDSFNSPLHF
>TRBD2|TRBJ2-1|.|TRBV2
TGTGCCAGCAGTGACGGGAGGCGGTCCAATGAGCAGTTCTTC
CASSDGRRSNEQFF
>.|TRBJ2-5|.|TRBV6-6
TGTGCCAGCAGTAGGGCTGGAGAGACCCAGTACTTC
CASSRAGETQYF
>.|TRBJ1-1|few|TRBV11-3
TGTGCCAGCAGCTTAGTCGGCAGGGGCGCCCCGGACACTGAAGCTTTCTTT
CASSLVGRGAPDTEAFF
>TRBD2|TRBJ2-7|.|TRBV7-9
TGTGCCAGCAGCCGACTAGCGACTTCCTACGAGCAGTACTTC
CASSRLATSYEQYF
>.|TRBJ2-2|few|TRBV5-1
TGCGCCAGCAGCAGTAGGGCCGGGGAGCTGTTTTTT
CASSSRAGELFF
>TRBD2|TRBJ2-1|few|TRBV7-8
TGTGCCAGCAGCCCGGGACTAGAATCCTACAATGAGCAGTTCTTC
CASSPGLESYNEQFF
>TRBD2|TRBJ2-1|.|TRBV20-1
TGCAGTGCTACACCGGGACTAGCGGTCCCCTACAATGAGCAGTTCTTC
CSATPGLAVPYNEQFF
>TRBD1|TRBJ1-4|many|TRBV4-1
TGCGCCAGCAGCCAAGACGGTCACAGGGGGCGCGTGAGAACTAATGAAAAACTGTTTTTT
CASSQDGHRGRVRTNEKLFF
>.|TRBJ2-1|once|TRBV9
TGTGCCAGCCTACTGTCAAGAGGCAGCTCCTACAATGAGCAGTTCTTC
CASLLSRGSSYNEQFF
>.|TRBJ2-7|few|TRBV5-6
TGTGCCAGCAGCTTACGGATCTACGCTGTCTACGAGCAGTACTTC
CASSLRIYAVYEQYF
>.|TRBJ2-3|.|TRBV11-2
TGTGCCAGCGGCGGGAACACAGATACGCAGTATTTT
CASGGNTDTQYF
>.|TRBJ2-5|.|TRBV28
TGTGCCAGCAGTTTGGGGAATCGGGTAGGCGAGACCCAGTACTTC
CASSLGNRVGETQYF
>.|TRBJ1-2|few|TRBV29-1
TGCAGCGTCGATTCCAGTTACGGCTACACCTTC
CSVDSSYGYTF
>.|TRBJ2-5|many|TRBV29-1
TGCAGCGTTCAGAGGGACCAAGAGACCCAGTACTTC
CSVQRDQETQYF
>.|TRBJ1-1|.|TRBV6-6
TGTGCCAGCAGTTACAACCAGAACACTGAAGCTTTCTTT
CASSYNQNTEAFF
>.|TRBJ1-1|.|TRBV5-4
TGTGCCAGCAGCTTGAGGAGGGAGTTATACACTGAAGCTTTCTTT
CASSLRRELYTEAFF
>.|TRBJ1-5|.|TRBV24-1
TGTGCCACCAGTGCGGCAGGGATGGCGCCCCAGCATTTT
CATSAAGMAPQHF
>.|TRBJ2-5|many|TRBV9
TGTGCCAGCAGCGTAGCGTTGGACAGTGATTACCAAGAGACCCAGTACTTC
CASSVALDSDYQETQYF
>.|TRBJ2-1|many|TRBV27
TGTGCCAGCAGTTTACCCCCCAGGCAGGCCAATGAGCAGTTCTTC
CASSLPPRQANEQFF
>.|TRBJ1-5|many|TRBV19
TGTGCCAGTGGCGGGAGTCGGAATCAGCCCCAGCATTTT
CASGGSRNQPQHF
>TRBD1|TRBJ2-7|.|TRBV27
TGTGCCAGCAGTTTAGGACAGGGGTTCGAGCAGTACTTC
CASSLGQGFEQYF
>.|TRBJ2-3|few|TRBV5-1
TGCGCCAGCAATGGAGGACAACAAATCACAGATACGCAGTATTTT
CASNGGQQITDTQYF
>TRBD2|TRBJ2-1|.|TRBV20-1
TGCAGTGCTAGAGACCCGGGAGGCGGCTACAATGAGCAGTTCTTC
CSARDPGGGYNEQFF
>TRBD2|TRBJ2-1|few|TRBV5-5
TGTGCCAGCACCTCGTTAGGACTAGCGGACTCCAATGAGCAGTTCTTC
CASTSLGLADSNEQFF
>TRBD2|TRBJ2-1|few|TRBV5-6
TGTGCCAGCAGCTTGAGCGTAGCGGGAGTTAATGAGCAGTTCTTC
CASSLSVAGVNEQFF
>TRBD1|TRBJ2-7|few|TRBV29-1
TGCAGCGTTCTAGGGGACAGGGGCCACGAGCAGTACTTC
CSVLGDRGHEQYF
>TRBD2|TRBJ2-1|few|TRBV10-3
TGTGCCATCAGTGGACTAGCGGTGTCCTACAATGAGCAGTTCTTC
CAISGLAVSYNEQFF
>.|TRBJ2-2|.|TRBV11-2
TGTGCCAGCAGCTTAGACCCGTGGCTAGCATTAAGCGGGGAGCTGTTTTTT
CASSLDPWLALSGELFF
>.|TRBJ2-3|many|TRBV6-1
TGTGCCAGCGAGGTTTTCGGCACAGATACGCAGTATTTT
CASEVFGTDTQYF
>TRBD1|TRBJ1-1|medium-sized|TRBV5-6
TGTGCCAGCAGCTCTTCTGACAGGGATAGTGAAGCTTTCTTT
CASSSSDRDSEAFF
>TRBD2|TRBJ2-5|.|TRBV29-1
TGCAGCGTGGGGGGGACTCTCGGAGAGACCCAGTACTTC
CSVGGTLGETQYF
>TRBD1|TRBJ2-1|many|TRBV6-6
TGTGCCAGCAGTTCCGGGACAGGGGGGGACGATGAGCAGTTCTTC
CASSSGTGGDDEQFF
>.|TRBJ1-1|.|TRBV20-1
TGCAGTGCCAGAGGGGGGGCTGGGAACACTGAAGCTTTCTTT
CSARGGAGNTEAFF
>TRBD2|TRBJ2-1|few|TRBV7-8
TGTGCCAGCAGCTCACTAGCGGGAGGGCCCGATGAGCAGTTCTTC
CASSSLAGGPDEQFF
>.|TRBJ2-5|few|TRBV14
TGTGCCAGCAGCCGTCAAGAGTGGGCCCAGTACTTC
CASSRQEWAQYF
>TRBD1|TRBJ1-3|.|TRBV18
TGTGCCAGCTCACCACTCCCATCCGGAGGGACAGCCGAAACCTCTGGAAACACCATATATTTT
CASSPLPSGGTAETSGNTIYF
>.|TRBJ2-7|.|TRBV5-1
TGCGCCAGCAGCTTAAGTTGGGTGGACGAGCAGTACTTC
CASSLSWVDEQYF
>.|TRBJ1-2|.|TRBV5-1
TGCGCCAGCAGCCCCAGGAACGTTGGATATGGCTACACCTTC
CASSPRNVGYGYTF